This T cell receptor beta chain was profiled in a study of blood T cell repertoires in COVID-19. Study summary: Acute and convalescent COVID-19 samples came from the United States, Italy and Spain.

Original processing notes: Researchers report that nucleated cell counts were estimated from reference gene primer amplification. Data came from immunoSEQ multiplex PCR; TCRdb stores just in-frame clones and leaves some out. For V, J and clone size, that table is used; D and trimming come from the DNA. Among some 200,000 clones listed, about 85% were seen once. CDR1 SGHTA and CDR2 FQGNSA come from the germline V gene. V lost 5 bases to trimming and J lost 8 bases, with 18 bases between them. CDR3 length: 15 residues. Recovered status in Cohort 3 required two negative PCRs, clearance, or symptom resolution.

V is TRBV7-2 and J is TRBJ1-4, with D maybe TRBD1 (5 bases). Sequencing input: PBMCs or T cells enriched from blood (not recorded which). The source is a woman in her 30s who had recovered from COVID-19. DNA of the CDR3: TGTGCCAGCAGCAAAGCACCGGGGGGAGGGGAAAAACTGTTTTTT. Translating gives CASSKAPGGGEKLFF.